The entry that follows covers one T cell receptor (beta chain) sequence. The data belong to a study of OX40 agonist ivuxolimab in advanced cancers. Study at large: Three patients showed partial responses: one hepatocellular carcinoma and two cutaneous melanoma cases.

Produced via immunoSEQ multiplex PCR; TCRdb's table is partial and in-frame only. The sample holds approximately 100,000 clones, about 85% seen once. Germline values: CDR1 SGHTA, CDR2 FQGTGA. V lost 2 bases, J lost 8 bases, and 13 bases lay in between. The CDR3 extends over 14 amino acids. This clonotype was sampled from an adult with an advanced solid tumor such as melanoma, head and neck, liver or kidney cancer. J is TRBJ2-1 and V is TRBV7-3, with D unclear. This specimen was CD4+ or CD8+ T cells sorted from blood, taken in a trial of the OX40 agonist ivuxolimab. This chain's CDR3 is CASSLDPQSDEQFF. The DNA for the CDR3 is TGTGCCAGCAGCTTAGACCCCCAGTCCGATGAGCAGTTCTTC.